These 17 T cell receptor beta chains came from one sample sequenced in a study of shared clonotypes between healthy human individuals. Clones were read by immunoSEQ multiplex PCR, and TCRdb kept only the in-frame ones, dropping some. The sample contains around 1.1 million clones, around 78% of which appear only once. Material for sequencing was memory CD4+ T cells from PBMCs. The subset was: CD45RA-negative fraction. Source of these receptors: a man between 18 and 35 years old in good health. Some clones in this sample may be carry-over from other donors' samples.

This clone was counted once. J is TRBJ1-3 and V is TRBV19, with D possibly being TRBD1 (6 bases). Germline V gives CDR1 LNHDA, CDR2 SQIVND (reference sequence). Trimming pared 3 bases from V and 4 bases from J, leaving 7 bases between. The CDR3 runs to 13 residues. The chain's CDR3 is CASSMTGGNTIYF. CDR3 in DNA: TGTGCCAGTAGTATGACAGGCGGAAACACCATATATTTT. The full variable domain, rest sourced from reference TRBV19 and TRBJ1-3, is DGGITQSPKYLFRKEGQNVTLSCEQNLNHDAMYWYRQDPGQGLRLIYYSQIVNDFQKGDIAEGYSVSREKKESFPLTVTSAQKNPTAFYLCASSMTGGNTIYFGEGSWLTVV.

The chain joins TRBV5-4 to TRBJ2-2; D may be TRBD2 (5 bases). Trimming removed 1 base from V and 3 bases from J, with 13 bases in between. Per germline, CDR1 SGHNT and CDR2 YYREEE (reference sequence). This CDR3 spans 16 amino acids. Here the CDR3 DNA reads TGTGCCAGCAGCTTGCAGTATGGTAGCGACACCGGGGAGCTGTTTTTT. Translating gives CASSLQYGSDTGELFF.

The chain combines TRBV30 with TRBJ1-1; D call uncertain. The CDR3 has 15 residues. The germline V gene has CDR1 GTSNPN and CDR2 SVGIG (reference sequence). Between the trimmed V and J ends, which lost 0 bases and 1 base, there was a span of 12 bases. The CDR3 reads CAWSVISLTNTEAFF. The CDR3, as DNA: TGTGCCTGGAGTGTAATCTCGCTTACGAACACTGAAGCTTTCTTT.

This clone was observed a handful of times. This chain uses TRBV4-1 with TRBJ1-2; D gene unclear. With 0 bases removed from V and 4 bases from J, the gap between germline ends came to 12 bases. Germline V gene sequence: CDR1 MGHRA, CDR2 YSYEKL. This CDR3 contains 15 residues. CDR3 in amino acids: CASSQEPSGPYGYTF. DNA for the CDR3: TGCGCCAGCAGCCAAGAGCCTTCGGGCCCCTATGGCTACACCTTC.

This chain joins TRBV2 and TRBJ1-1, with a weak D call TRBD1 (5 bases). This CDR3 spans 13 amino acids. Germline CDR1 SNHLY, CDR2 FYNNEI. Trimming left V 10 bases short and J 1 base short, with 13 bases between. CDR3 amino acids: CATLKDRNTEAFF. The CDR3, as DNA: TGTGCCACCCTTAAAGACAGGAACACTGAAGCTTTCTTT.

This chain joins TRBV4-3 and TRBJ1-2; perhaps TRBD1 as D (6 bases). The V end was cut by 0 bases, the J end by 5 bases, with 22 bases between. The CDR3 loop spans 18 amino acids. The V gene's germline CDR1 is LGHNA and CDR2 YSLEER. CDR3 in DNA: TGCGCCAGCAGCCAAGACAGGTCGACAGGTGGGGTTTGGTATGGCTACACCTTC. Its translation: CASSQDRSTGGVWYGYTF.

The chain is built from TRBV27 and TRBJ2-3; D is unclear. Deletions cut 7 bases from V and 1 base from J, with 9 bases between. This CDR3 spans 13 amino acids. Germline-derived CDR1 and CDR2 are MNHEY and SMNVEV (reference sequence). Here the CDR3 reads CASIPPGTDTQYF. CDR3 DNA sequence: TGTGCCAGCATACCCCCGGGCACAGATACGCAGTATTTT.

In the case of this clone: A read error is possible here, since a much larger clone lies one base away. In DNA, the CDR3 is TGTGCCAGCAGTCCAGAGGGGGCGGGGGACTACAATGAGCAGTTCTTC. Translation: CASSPEGAGDYNEQFF. The chain uses TRBV28 and TRBJ2-1; either TRBD1 or TRBD2 may supply D (7 bases each). The CDR3 consists of 16 residues. Trimming shortened V by 5 bases and J by 3 bases, and 17 bases separated the two germline ends. From germline, CDR1 is MDHEN and CDR2 SYDVKM. Based on the CDR3 plus reference TRBV28 and TRBJ2-1, the full variable domain is DVKVTQSSRYLVKRTGEKVFLECVQDMDHENMFWYRQDPGLGLRLIYFSYDVKMKEKGDIPEGYSVSREKKERFSLILESASTNQTSMYLCASSPEGAGDYNEQFFGPGTRLTVL.

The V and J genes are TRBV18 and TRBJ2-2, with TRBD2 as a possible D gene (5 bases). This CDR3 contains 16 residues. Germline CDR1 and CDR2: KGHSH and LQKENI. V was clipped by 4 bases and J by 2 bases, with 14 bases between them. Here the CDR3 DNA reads TGTGCCAGCTCACGACCCGGGGTAGGCAACACCGGGGAGCTGTTTTTT. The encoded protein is CASSRPGVGNTGELFF. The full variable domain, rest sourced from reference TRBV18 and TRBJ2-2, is NAGVMQNPRHLVRRRGQEARLRCSPMKGHSHVYWYRQLPEEGLKFMVYLQKENIIDESGMPKERFSAEFPKEGPSILRIQQVVRGDSAAYFCASSRPGVGNTGELFFGEGSRLTVL.

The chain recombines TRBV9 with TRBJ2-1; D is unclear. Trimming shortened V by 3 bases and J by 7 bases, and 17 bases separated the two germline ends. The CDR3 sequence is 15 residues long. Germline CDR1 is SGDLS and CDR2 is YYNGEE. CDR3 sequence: CASSAGAQWVNEQFF. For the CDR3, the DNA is TGTGCCAGCAGCGCAGGAGCCCAGTGGGTGAATGAGCAGTTCTTC.

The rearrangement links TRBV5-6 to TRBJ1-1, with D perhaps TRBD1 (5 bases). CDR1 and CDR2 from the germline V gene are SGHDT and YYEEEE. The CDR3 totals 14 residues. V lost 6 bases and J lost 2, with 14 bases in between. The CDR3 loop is CASKREGLNTEAFF. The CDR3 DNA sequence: TGTGCCAGCAAAAGGGAGGGGCTTAACACTGAAGCTTTCTTT. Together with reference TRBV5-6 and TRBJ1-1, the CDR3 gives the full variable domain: DAGVTQSPTHLIKTRGQQVTLRCSPKSGHDTVSWYQQALGQGPQFIFQYYEEEERQRGNFPDRFSGHQFPNYSSELNVNALLLGDSALYLCASKREGLNTEAFFGQGTRLTVV.

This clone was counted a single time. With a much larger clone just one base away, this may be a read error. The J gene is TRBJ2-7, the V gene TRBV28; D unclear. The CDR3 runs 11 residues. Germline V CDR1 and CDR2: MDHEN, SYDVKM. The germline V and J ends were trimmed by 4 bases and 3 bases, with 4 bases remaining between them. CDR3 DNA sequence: TGTGCCAGCAGTTGGGGCTACGAGCAGTACTTC. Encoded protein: CASSWGYEQYF. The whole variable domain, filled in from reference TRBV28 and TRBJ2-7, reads DVKVTQSSRYLVKRTGEKVFLECVQDMDHENMFWYRQDPGLGLRLIYFSYDVKMKEKGDIPEGYSVSREKKERFSLILESASTNQTSMYLCASSWGYEQYFGPGTRLTVT.

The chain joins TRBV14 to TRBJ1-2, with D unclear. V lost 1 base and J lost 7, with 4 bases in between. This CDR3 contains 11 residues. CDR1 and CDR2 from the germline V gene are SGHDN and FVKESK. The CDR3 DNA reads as TGTGCCAGCAGCCAAGGTTTTGGCTACACCTTC. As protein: CASSQGFGYTF.

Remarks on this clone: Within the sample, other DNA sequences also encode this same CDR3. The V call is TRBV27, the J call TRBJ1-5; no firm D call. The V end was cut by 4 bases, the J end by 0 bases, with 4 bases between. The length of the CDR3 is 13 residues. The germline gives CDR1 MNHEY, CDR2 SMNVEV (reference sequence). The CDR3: CASSSDSNQPQHF. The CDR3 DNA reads TGTGCCAGCAGTTCCGATAGCAATCAGCCCCAGCATTTT.

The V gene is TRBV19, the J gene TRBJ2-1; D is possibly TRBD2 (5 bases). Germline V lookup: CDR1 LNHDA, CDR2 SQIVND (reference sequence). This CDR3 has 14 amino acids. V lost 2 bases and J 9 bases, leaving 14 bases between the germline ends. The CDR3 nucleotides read TGTGCCAGTAGTATAAGAGGGCTCGGCAGTGAGCAGTTCTTC. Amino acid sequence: CASSIRGLGSEQFF. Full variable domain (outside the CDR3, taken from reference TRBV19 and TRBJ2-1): DGGITQSPKYLFRKEGQNVTLSCEQNLNHDAMYWYRQDPGQGLRLIYYSQIVNDFQKGDIAEGYSVSREKKESFPLTVTSAQKNPTAFYLCASSIRGLGSEQFFGPGTRLTVL.

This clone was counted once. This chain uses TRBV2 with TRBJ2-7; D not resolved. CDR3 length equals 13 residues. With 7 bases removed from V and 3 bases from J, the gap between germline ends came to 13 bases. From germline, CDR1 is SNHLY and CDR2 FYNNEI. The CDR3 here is CASTFGRSYEQYF. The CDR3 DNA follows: TGTGCCAGCACGTTCGGCAGGAGCTACGAGCAGTACTTC.

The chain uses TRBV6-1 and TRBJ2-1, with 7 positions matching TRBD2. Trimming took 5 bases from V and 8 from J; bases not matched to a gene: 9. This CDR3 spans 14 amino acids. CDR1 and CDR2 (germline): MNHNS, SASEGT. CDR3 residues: CASSSGRAIDEQFF. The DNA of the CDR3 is TGTGCCAGCAGTAGTGGGAGGGCCATCGATGAGCAGTTCTTC.